Each of the 22 T cell receptor beta chains below was sequenced from the same sample in a study of T cell changes during pregnancy in multiple sclerosis. The assay was immunoSEQ multiplex PCR, and TCRdb's table has in-frame clones only and misses some. This sample yields some 66,000 clones, of which around nine tenths are seen a single time; roughly 5.2% belongs to the top ten. The material was CD8+ T cells from peripheral blood mononuclear cells, obtained before pregnancy. All receptors derive from a female donor with multiple sclerosis, enrolled in a pregnancy study.

The V and J genes are TRBV30 and TRBJ2-6; 13 bases are shared with TRBD2. CDR1 and CDR2 from the germline V gene are GTSNPN and SVGIG (reference sequence). V gave up 1 base and J gave up 4 bases; unmatched junction bases: 4. The CDR3 runs 17 residues. CDR3: CAWSGTSGGAGANVLTF. CDR3 sequence (DNA): TGTGCCTGGAGTGGTACTAGCGGGGGGGCAGGGGCCAACGTCCTGACTTTC.

Details on this clone: The same CDR3 also results from other DNA sequences found in this sample. The chain carries TRBV5-1 and TRBJ1-1, with a weak D call TRBD1 (5 bases). V was clipped by 0 bases and J by 4 bases, with 7 bases between them. Germline V gene data show CDR1 as SGHRS and CDR2 as YFSETQ. CDR3 length: 13 residues. The CDR3 nucleotides read TGCGCCAGCAGCTTGGGGGGGGGCACTGAAGCTTTCTTT. Protein product: CASSLGGGTEAFF.

V is TRBV7-9 and J is TRBJ2-2; D unresolved. Germline V CDR1 and CDR2: SEHNR, FQNEAQ (reference sequence). Trimming took 5 bases from V and 6 from J, leaving 16 bases between them. The CDR3 has 15 residues. CDR3 region: CASSPFVGTAGELFF. In DNA, the CDR3 is TGTGCCAGCAGCCCCTTTGTTGGCACCGCCGGGGAGCTGTTTTTT.

This chain uses TRBV7-8 with TRBJ2-1; 8 positions match TRBD1. Germline CDR1 is SGHVS and CDR2 is FQNEAQ. V was pared by 4 bases and J by 8 bases, with 10 bases of the junction left unmatched. The CDR3 consists of 15 residues. The CDR3 sequence is CASSSPGTGSDEQFF. The CDR3 DNA is TGTGCCAGCAGCTCTCCCGGGACAGGAAGCGATGAGCAGTTCTTC.

As to this clone: One junction end disagrees with the germline gene, perhaps due to a read error. V is TRBV29-1 and J is TRBJ1-2; 12 bases line up with TRBD1. Germline-derived CDR1 and CDR2 are SQVTM and ANQGSEA. This CDR3 contains 15 residues. For the CDR3, the DNA is TGCAGCGCTGAATTCTCCGGGACAGGGGGCGGTGGCTACACCTTC. Translating gives CSAEFSGTGGGGYTF.

The genes are TRBV5-6 and TRBJ1-1, with a weak D call TRBD1 (6 bases). V was cut by 1 base and J by 2 bases, with 12 bases left in between. Germline values: CDR1 SGHDT, CDR2 YYEEEE. The CDR3 is 15 residues long. The CDR3 loop reads CASSLYRTENTEAFF. The DNA of the CDR3 is TGTGCCAGCAGCTTGTACCGGACAGAAAACACTGAAGCTTTCTTT.

This chain joins TRBV6-1 and TRBJ2-7, with 7 bases aligning to TRBD2. The CDR3 covers 14 residues. V gave up 10 bases and J gave up 3 bases; unmatched junction bases: 12. Germline values: CDR1 MNHNS, CDR2 SASEGT. The CDR3 nucleotides read TGTGCCACCAAACCCCGGGGAGGGGTCTACGAGCAGTACTTC. Its protein is CATKPRGGVYEQYF.

The chain links TRBV27 to TRBJ2-1, with 9 bases identical to TRBD1. The V segment lost 2 bases and the J segment 4 bases; nucleotides outside the gene matches: 6. Germline V CDR1 and CDR2: MNHEY, SMNVEV (reference sequence). The CDR3 loop spans 16 amino acids. CDR3: CASSLLGQGRYNEQFF. DNA of the CDR3: TGTGCCAGCAGTTTACTGGGACAGGGAAGGTACAATGAGCAGTTCTTC.

This clone was seen a handful of times. The genes are TRBV7-8 and TRBJ1-1; 7 bases line up with TRBD1. The CDR3 is made up of 14 amino acids. The germline V gene has CDR1 SGHVS and CDR2 FQNEAQ. With 5 bases clipped from V and 3 bases from J, the junction kept 6 bases outside the gene matches. The CDR3 is CASSHETGDTEAFF. CDR3 sequence (DNA): TGTGCCAGCAGCCACGAAACAGGGGACACTGAAGCTTTCTTT.

The chain employs TRBV19 and TRBJ1-2; D remains ambiguous. The V gene lost 6 bases and the J gene lost 7 bases, with 15 bases spanning the gap. Per germline, CDR1 LNHDA and CDR2 SQIVND (reference sequence). There are 13 residues in the CDR3. The CDR3 DNA is TGTGCCAGTAGCCTCGCCTTTTCAGGTGGCTACACCTTC. It codes for CASSLAFSGGYTF.

This chain joins TRBV19 and TRBJ2-1; no reliable D call. The length of the CDR3 is 14 residues. Per the germline V gene, CDR1 is LNHDA and CDR2 is SQIVND (reference sequence). Trimming pared 3 bases from V and 4 bases from J, leaving 10 bases between. The CDR3 DNA reads TGTGCCAGTAGTATTTGGTCACAATACAATGAGCAGTTCTTC. Protein sequence: CASSIWSQYNEQFF.

The chain uses TRBV18 and TRBJ2-3; the match to TRBD2 covers 12 bases. Germline loops: CDR1 KGHSH, CDR2 LQKENI. The ends lost 4 bases at V and 0 bases at J; junction bases unmatched: 5. The CDR3 has 17 residues. CDR3 protein: CASSRQGLAGSTDTQYF. CDR3 nucleotides: TGTGCCAGCTCACGCCAGGGACTAGCGGGTAGCACAGATACGCAGTATTTT. The full variable domain, its missing parts supplied by reference TRBV18 and TRBJ2-3, is NAGVMQNPRHLVRRRGQEARLRCSPMKGHSHVYWYRQLPEEGLKFMVYLQKENIIDESGMPKERFSAEFPKEGPSILRIQQVVRGDSAAYFCASSRQGLAGSTDTQYFGPGTRLTVL.

This sequence joins TRBV30 and TRBJ1-5; D remains ambiguous. The length of the CDR3 is 13 residues. With 5 bases removed from V and 1 base from J, the gap between germline ends came to 9 bases. Germline V lookup: CDR1 GTSNPN, CDR2 SVGIG (reference sequence). The CDR3 coding sequence is TGTGCCTGGGCCGAGATGAGCAATCAGCCCCAGCATTTT. As protein: CAWAEMSNQPQHF.

The chain carries TRBV6-1 and TRBJ1-2, with 7 bases lining up with TRBD1. The ends lost 7 bases at V and 6 bases at J; junction bases unmatched: 5. The CDR3 extends over 12 amino acids. Germline V gives CDR1 MNHNS, CDR2 SASEGT. CDR3 bases: TGTGCCAGCATCATGACAGGGAATGGCTACACCTTC. Its translation: CASIMTGNGYTF.

This clone was seen many times. The chain carries TRBV5-3 and TRBJ2-7; no clear D gene. Being an ORF, TRBV5-3 has a function that is uncertain. V gave up 2 bases and J gave up 8 bases, with 8 bases separating them. This CDR3 contains 11 residues. CDR3 amino acids: CARSLSNKQYF. CDR3 in DNA: TGTGCCAGAAGCTTATCTAATAAGCAGTACTTC.

The count of this clone is one. V and J are TRBV4-1 and TRBJ1-1, with 7 bases identical to TRBD1. The trim removed 2 bases at V and 0 bases at J, leaving 3 bases unmatched. Germline V gives CDR1 MGHRA, CDR2 YSYEKL. The CDR3 extends over 15 amino acids. The CDR3 is CASSQSTGMNTEAFF. The CDR3 region has the DNA TGCGCCAGCAGCCAATCGACAGGGATGAACACTGAAGCTTTCTTT.

This sequence joins TRBV19 and TRBJ1-5; perhaps TRBD1 as D (5 bases). The germline V gene encodes CDR1 LNHDA and CDR2 SQIVND (reference sequence). This CDR3 spans 16 amino acids. Trimming took off 7 bases at V and 0 bases at J, with 16 bases between the two ends. CDR3 protein: CASTPGLSDSNQPQHF. In DNA form, the CDR3 reads TGTGCCAGTACTCCGGGACTTTCCGATAGCAATCAGCCCCAGCATTTT.

The chain recombines TRBV7-4 with TRBJ1-4, with 10 positions matching TRBD1. With V trimmed by 1 base and J by 5 bases, 1 base remained unmatched. The CDR3 is 15 amino acids. CDR1 and CDR2 from the germline V gene are SGHVT and SQSDAQ. The CDR3 loop is CASSLVTGGNEKLFF. As DNA, the CDR3 is TGTGCCAGCAGCTTAGTGACAGGGGGCAATGAAAAACTGTTTTTT. Drawing the rest from reference TRBV7-4 and TRBJ1-4, the complete variable domain is GAGVSQSPRYKVAKRGRDVALRCDSISGHVTLYWYRQTLGQGSEVLTYSQSDAQRDKSGRPSGRFSAERPERSVSTLKIQRTEQGDSAVYLCASSLVTGGNEKLFFGSGTQLSVL.

V usage is TRBV5-4 and J usage is TRBJ2-3; D remains unclear. The CDR3 loop spans 13 amino acids. Trimming removed 5 bases at V and 1 base at J, with 8 bases between. Germline V CDR1 and CDR2: SGHNT, YYREEE (reference sequence). The DNA of the CDR3 is TGTGCCAGCAGTGAATGGCGCACAGATACGCAGTATTTT. This codes for CASSEWRTDTQYF.

The V and J genes are TRBV2 and TRBJ2-3; 8 bases are a match to TRBD2. V trimming: 5 bases; J trimming: 4 bases; junction bases outside the gene matches: 2. Germline V CDR1 and CDR2: SNHLY, FYNNEI. This CDR3 contains 13 residues. The CDR3 loop reads CASSSGGPDTQYF. The CDR3 bases are TGTGCCAGCAGTAGCGGGGGCCCAGATACGCAGTATTTT.

This rearrangement joins TRBV30 to TRBJ2-7; 8 bases are shared with TRBD1. Germline loops: CDR1 GTSNPN, CDR2 SVGIG (reference sequence). Losses at the gene ends were 5 bases for V and 0 bases for J; bases not matched to a gene: 9. CDR3 length: 15 amino acids. CDR3 in amino acids: CAWLGGQGFSYEQYF. For the CDR3, the DNA is TGTGCCTGGCTTGGCGGACAGGGCTTCTCCTACGAGCAGTACTTC.

The CDR3 reads CASHGTGSYEQYF. In nucleotides, the CDR3 is TGTGCCAGCCACGGGACAGGCTCCTACGAGCAGTACTTC. This chain joins TRBV5-6 and TRBJ2-7, with 8 bases fitting TRBD1. Germline V gives CDR1 SGHDT, CDR2 YYEEEE. V dropped 7 bases and J dropped 0; count of bases not matched to a gene: 3. The CDR3 extends over 13 amino acids.